These 2 T cell receptor beta chains originate from one sample sequenced in a study of blood T cell repertoires in COVID-19. Repertoires were generated with immunoSEQ multiplex PCR, while TCRdb's copy carries only in-frame clones and drops some. The top ten hold 3.5% to 4.5% of the sample, which has about 140,000 clones, about 80% seen once. Material for sequencing was peripheral blood. The receptors here all came from a woman aged 55-70 years with acute or convalescent COVID-19.

The rearrangement links TRBV3-1 (or the pseudogene TRBV3-2) to TRBJ2-2; 7 bases agree with TRBD2. Germline trimming cut 1 base from V and 1 base from J; bases unmatched to any gene: 12. Germline-derived CDR1 and CDR2 are LGHDT and YNNKEL (reference sequence). This CDR3 contains 19 residues. In DNA form, the CDR3 reads TGTGCCAGCAGCCAAGTCCGGGACTACGTGAGAATGAACACCGGGGAGCTGTTTTTT. Translating it yields CASSQVRDYVRMNTGELFF.

This clone was recorded a few times. Sequence at one end of the junction differs from germline and may be a read error. V is TRBV3-1 (or the pseudogene TRBV3-2) and J is TRBJ2-5, with unresolved D. The CDR3 covers 13 residues. Germline-derived CDR1 and CDR2 are LGHDT and YNNKEL (reference sequence). The CDR3 region is CASSQDEFNYSHF. The CDR3 DNA sequence: TGTGCCAGCAGCCAAGATGAATTCAACTATTCGCACTTC.